These 31 T cell receptor beta chains came from one sample sequenced in a study of early T cells in non-severe SARS-CoV-2 infection. TCRdb called the 5' RACE reads again in MiXCR, with one record for every CDR3 protein. The sample has around 44,000 distinct CDR3 sequences; over 7.5% are singletons. Material for sequencing was whole blood. The receptors shown here come from an adult who was a healthcare worker with PCR-confirmed SARS-CoV-2 infection or an uninfected control (not recorded which).

The chain links TRBV7-9 to TRBJ2-7; D ambiguous. CDR1 and CDR2 from the germline V gene are SEHNR and FQNEAQ (reference sequence). Trimming took off 8 bases at V and 1 base at J, with 0 bases between the two ends. The CDR3 has 9 amino acids. The CDR3 sequence: CASSYEQYF. The DNA of the CDR3 is TGTGCCAGCTCCTACGAGCAGTACTTC.

This clonotype has just a few counts. The genes are TRBV9 and TRBJ2-7; 9 nucleotides align to TRBD2. Germline V CDR1 and CDR2: SGDLS, YYNGEE. There are 15 residues in the CDR3. J was trimmed by 2 bases and V by 3 bases; bases with no gene match: 6. The CDR3 is CASSATSGLPYEQYF. The CDR3 nucleotides read TGTGCCAGCAGCGCCACTAGCGGGCTTCCCTACGAGCAGTACTTC.

This clonotype occurred a few times. The rearrangement joins TRBV7-6 to TRBJ1-6; D might be TRBD1 (5 bases). V lost 0 bases, J lost 7 bases, and 10 bases lay in between. This CDR3 has 15 amino acids. Looked up from germline, CDR1 is SGHVS and CDR2 is FNYEAQ. CDR3 protein: CASSLADTSNSPLHF. DNA of the CDR3: TGTGCCAGCAGCTTAGCGGACACCAGCAATTCACCCCTCCACTTT.

This clonotype occurred many times. The rearrangement uses TRBV29-1 and TRBJ2-1, with unresolved D. CDR1 and CDR2 (germline): SQVTM, ANQGSEA. The CDR3 sequence is 8 residues long. Trimming removed 4 bases at V and 9 bases at J, with 1 base between. This chain's CDR3 is CSVGEQFF. The CDR3 nucleotides read TGCAGCGTTGGTGAGCAGTTCTTC.

The chain uses TRBV6-5 and TRBJ1-2; 8 positions agree with TRBD1. The ends lost 5 bases at V and 5 bases at J; junction bases unmatched: 13. Germline CDR1 and CDR2: MNHEY and SVGAGI. The CDR3 consists of 16 residues. The CDR3 bases are TGTGCCAGCAGTCGACAGGGGAAGAGTGGGACTTATGGCTACACCTTC. This codes for CASSRQGKSGTYGYTF.

The table lists this clonotype with many counts. The V call is TRBV7-9, the J call TRBJ2-3, with TRBD2 matching over 10 bases. Germline trimming cut 4 bases from V and 1 base from J; bases unmatched to any gene: 5. This CDR3 is built from 16 residues. Germline assignment: CDR1 SEHNR and CDR2 FQNEAQ (reference sequence). The CDR3 sequence: CASSSTGTSGTDTQYF. DNA of the CDR3: TGTGCCAGCAGCTCGACCGGGACTAGCGGCACAGATACGCAGTATTTT.

V gene TRBV11-2 combines with J gene TRBJ2-3; no firm D call. The CDR3 has 14 amino acids. The V end lost 0 bases, the J end lost 3 bases, and 7 bases lay between the germline ends. Germline loops: CDR1 SGHAT, CDR2 FQNNGV. The CDR3 DNA reads as TGTGCCAGCAGCTTAGACAGGTGGACAGATACGCAGTATTTT. Protein: CASSLDRWTDTQYF. The whole variable domain, filled in from reference TRBV11-2 and TRBJ2-3, reads EAGVAQSPRYKIIEKRQSVAFWCNPISGHATLYWYQQILGQGPKLLIQFQNNGVVDDSQLPKDRFSAERLKGVDSTLKIQPAKLEDSAVYLCASSLDRWTDTQYFGPGTRLTVL.

This clonotype was counted a few times. The chain uses TRBV2 and TRBJ1-6, with D perhaps matching TRBD1 (6 bases). The germline CDR1 and CDR2 sequences are SNHLY and FYNNEI. This CDR3 is built from 15 residues. V lost 7 bases and J lost 8, with 18 bases in between. The CDR3 bases are TGTGCCAGCATCTCGGAAAGACAGGCCCATTCACCCCTCCACTTT. It specifies CASISERQAHSPLHF.

This sequence joins TRBV5-1 and TRBJ1-5, with D perhaps TRBD1 (6 bases). The ends were cut back, 0 bases at V and 5 bases at J, with 15 bases in the middle. Germline V gives CDR1 SGHRS, CDR2 YFSETQ. This CDR3 contains 16 residues. The CDR3 DNA reads as TGCGCCAGCAGCTTGGATCAGCCAGGGGAGGATCAGCCCCAGCATTTT. This codes for CASSLDQPGEDQPQHF.

In its sample, this clonotype was seen many times. This chain joins TRBV18 and TRBJ2-3, with 7 nucleotides matching TRBD2. The V gene's germline CDR1 is KGHSH and CDR2 LQKENI. There are 19 residues in the CDR3. V was clipped by 3 bases and J by 2 bases; unmatched bases: 17. The CDR3 is CASSPPTGLADLNTDTQYF. The CDR3 region has the DNA TGTGCCAGCTCACCCCCGACTGGGCTAGCGGACTTAAACACAGATACGCAGTATTTT.

This clonotype was observed many times. The chain employs TRBV11-1 and TRBJ2-1; the match to TRBD2 covers 10 bases. The CDR3 contains 19 residues. Germline assignment: CDR1 SGHAT and CDR2 FQDESV (reference sequence). The V gene end was trimmed by 5 bases and the J gene end by 0 bases; junction bases not matched to a gene: 13. The CDR3 here is CASSTGASGRTSSYNEQFF. CDR3 nucleotide sequence: TGTGCCAGCAGCACAGGGGCTAGCGGGAGAACAAGCTCCTACAATGAGCAGTTCTTC.

This clonotype was found many times. The CDR3 does not close with the conserved phenylalanine or tryptophan, likely indicating a read error. The chain recombines TRBV15 with TRBJ1-3, with 8 nucleotides matching TRBD1. Germline V gene lookup returns CDR1 LNHNV and CDR2 YYDKDF (reference sequence). CDR3 length: 15 residues. Trimming cost V 6 bases and J 0 bases; bases outside gene matches: 4. CDR3 nucleotides: TGTGCCACCAGTCGACAGGGGATCTCTGGAAACACCATATATGTT. It is translated as CATSRQGISGNTIYV.

This clonotype was found many times. The chain couples TRBV27 to TRBJ1-4; D not resolved. Germline V gives CDR1 MNHEY, CDR2 SMNVEV (reference sequence). Trimming removed 2 bases from V and 0 bases from J, with 10 bases in between. The length of the CDR3 is 16 residues. In nucleotides, the CDR3 is TGTGCCAGCAGTTTACAGGCCCTCTCAACTAATGAAAAACTGTTTTTT. Translation: CASSLQALSTNEKLFF.

This sequence joins TRBV30 and TRBJ1-1; perhaps TRBD1 as D (5 bases). The length of the CDR3 is 13 residues. Trimming took off 2 bases at V and 6 bases at J, with 13 bases between the two ends. Germline CDR1 reads GTSNPN; CDR2 reads SVGIG (reference sequence). CDR3 residues: CAWSRGRVPEAFF. For the CDR3, the DNA is TGTGCCTGGAGTAGGGGCAGGGTCCCTGAAGCTTTCTTT.

This clonotype was picked up many times. V and J are TRBV29-1 and TRBJ2-7; 11 nucleotides agree with TRBD2. Germline V CDR1 and CDR2: SQVTM, ANQGSEA. After removal of 7 bases from V and 3 bases from J, the junction contained 5 bases not matched to a gene. The CDR3 covers 13 residues. DNA for the CDR3: TGCAGCGCCCGGACTAGCGGGTTCTACGAGCAGTACTTC. Translated, it gives CSARTSGFYEQYF.

This clonotype was picked up many times. The chain combines TRBV18 with TRBJ2-7; no reliable D call. V lost 8 bases and J lost 1, with 15 bases in between. CDR1 and CDR2 (germline): KGHSH, LQKENI. The length of the CDR3 is 14 residues. The CDR3 protein is CASSPPTDSYEQYF. Here the CDR3 DNA reads TGTGCCAGCAGCCCCCCCACAGATTCCTACGAGCAGTACTTC.

This clonotype was observed a handful of times. The chain couples TRBV9 to TRBJ2-7, with D unclear. The germline V gene encodes CDR1 SGDLS and CDR2 YYNGEE. The V and J ends lost 4 bases and 3 bases respectively, with 23 bases between them. The CDR3 totals 17 residues. The chain's CDR3 is CASSSGVVASPNYEQYF. The CDR3 DNA follows: TGTGCCAGCAGCTCCGGAGTGGTGGCGAGCCCTAACTACGAGCAGTACTTC. Full variable domain (rest looked up from reference TRBV9 and TRBJ2-7): DSGVTQTPKHLITATGQRVTLRCSPRSGDLSVYWYQQSLDQGLQFLIQYYNGEERAKGNILERFSAQQFPDLHSELNLSSLELGDSALYFCASSSGVVASPNYEQYFGPGTRLTVT.

Only a few counts were recorded for this clonotype. The chain couples TRBV7-9 to TRBJ2-7; D remains unclear. Deletions cut 5 bases from V and 2 bases from J, with 13 bases between. CDR1 is SEHNR and CDR2 is FQNEAQ in the germline V gene (reference sequence). This CDR3 has 14 residues. For the CDR3, the DNA is TGTGCCAGCAGCCCCCGGGTTGGGGCCTACGAGCAGTACTTC. Its protein is CASSPRVGAYEQYF.

The V gene is TRBV20-1, the J gene TRBJ1-1; D not certain. V was clipped by 0 bases and J by 1 base, with 6 bases between them. Germline V CDR1 and CDR2: DFQATT, SNEGSKA (reference sequence). The CDR3 covers 13 residues. CDR3 amino acids: CSARDVRNTEAFF. The CDR3 region has the DNA TGCAGTGCTAGAGATGTCCGGAACACTGAAGCTTTCTTT.

The CDR3 protein is CASSQALAPNGELFF. CDR3 coding DNA: TGTGCCAGCAGCCAAGCCTTAGCGCCGAACGGGGAGCTGTTTTTT. The chain combines TRBV3-1 with TRBJ2-2, with D perhaps matching TRBD2 (5 bases). There are 15 residues in the CDR3. V lost 1 base, J lost 7 bases, and 13 bases lay in between. From germline, CDR1 is LGHDT and CDR2 YNNKEL (reference sequence).

This clonotype was recorded many times. The gene calls are TRBV28 and TRBJ2-2; 7 nucleotides line up with TRBD2. Germline V CDR1 and CDR2: MDHEN, SYDVKM. The V segment lost 6 bases and the J segment 6 bases; nucleotides outside the gene matches: 13. The CDR3 has 16 amino acids. The CDR3 region is CASSPTRLAHAGELFF. Written as DNA, the CDR3 is TGTGCCAGCAGCCCCACCAGACTAGCTCACGCCGGGGAGCTGTTTTTT.

This clonotype occurred many times. This chain links TRBV24-1 with TRBJ2-1; D perhaps matches TRBD2 (5 bases). The CDR3 loop spans 11 amino acids. Trimming removed 12 bases from V and 6 bases from J, with 11 bases in between. CDR1 KGHDR and CDR2 SFDVKD come from the germline V gene. The DNA of the CDR3 is TGTGCCCCCGCCAGCGGCAATGAGCAGTTCTTC. This encodes CAPASGNEQFF.

The V gene is TRBV20-1, the J gene TRBJ2-3, with D maybe TRBD2 (5 bases). Germline V gives CDR1 DFQATT, CDR2 SNEGSKA (reference sequence). The V and J ends lost 3 bases and 3 bases respectively, with 13 bases between them. CDR3 length equals 14 residues. The CDR3 loop reads CSASPSGTTDTQYF. The CDR3 bases are TGCAGTGCTAGTCCCAGCGGAACAACAGATACGCAGTATTTT.

V gene TRBV27 combines with J gene TRBJ2-1; a possible D gene is TRBD2 (6 bases). The CDR3 sequence is 14 residues long. Between the trimmed V and J ends, which lost 6 bases and 9 bases, there was a span of 18 bases. Germline CDR1 and CDR2: MNHEY and SMNVEV (reference sequence). The CDR3 nucleotides are TGTGCCAGCAGCCCCGAGACTAGTATGCTTGAGCAGTTCTTC. Its protein is CASSPETSMLEQFF.

This clonotype turned up a few times. The chain couples TRBV13 to TRBJ2-1, with a tentative D call TRBD2 (6 bases). CDR1 is PRHDT and CDR2 is FYEKMQ in the germline V gene (reference sequence). The V end was cut by 3 bases, the J end by 0 bases, with 33 bases between. There are 23 residues in the CDR3. The CDR3 region is CASSFVIGTTSERWGGSYNEQFF. The CDR3 bases are TGTGCCAGCAGCTTCGTCATAGGTACGACTAGTGAGCGTTGGGGTGGCTCCTACAATGAGCAGTTCTTC.

There are a few counts of this clonotype. This chain connects TRBV20-1 to TRBJ2-3; 7 bases match TRBD1. The CDR3 is 14 residues long. V dropped 3 bases and J dropped 1; count of bases not matched to a gene: 4. The germline V gene has CDR1 DFQATT and CDR2 SNEGSKA (reference sequence). CDR3 sequence reads: CSASGTARTDTQYF. CDR3 nucleotides: TGCAGTGCTAGTGGGACAGCCCGCACAGATACGCAGTATTTT.

V and J are TRBV4-1 and TRBJ1-2, with 10 bases that match TRBD1. Germline loops: CDR1 MGHRA, CDR2 YSYEKL. Germline trimming cut 3 bases from V and 3 bases from J; bases unmatched to any gene: 4. The CDR3 consists of 15 residues. The CDR3 nucleotides are TGCGCCAGCAGCCACCGGACAGGGGGAGACTATGGCTACACCTTC. Translating gives CASSHRTGGDYGYTF.

This clonotype was recorded at least ten times. The rearrangement uses TRBV4-2 and TRBJ2-1; the D is unclear. V lost 4 bases and J lost 3, with 7 bases in between. CDR3 length equals 13 residues. CDR1 is LGHNA, CDR2 YNFKEQ, per germline. The CDR3 loop is CASSLGDYNEQFF. The CDR3 DNA is TGTGCCAGCAGCCTAGGCGACTACAATGAGCAGTTCTTC.

This clonotype was seen a few times. This chain uses TRBV12-3 or TRBV12-4 with TRBJ2-1, with 10 bases lining up with TRBD2. Trimming cost V 6 bases and J 4 bases; bases outside gene matches: 6. The CDR3 has 15 amino acids. CDR3 DNA sequence: TGTGCCAGCAGCCGGCGGACTAGCGGTTACAATGAGCAGTTCTTC. Translating it yields CASSRRTSGYNEQFF.

The table lists this clonotype with a few counts. The rearrangement uses TRBV18 and TRBJ1-5; D not certain. CDR1 is KGHSH, CDR2 LQKENI, per germline. The germline V and J ends were trimmed by 6 bases and 7 bases, with 19 bases remaining between them. The CDR3 is made up of 15 amino acids. Here the CDR3 DNA reads TGTGCCAGCTCCTCCCCCGAGGGCGCCCGGCAGCCCCAGCATTTT. It encodes CASSSPEGARQPQHF.

This clonotype was seen only a few times. The V and J genes are TRBV15 and TRBJ2-7, with D possibly being TRBD1 (5 bases). Germline V gene lookup returns CDR1 LNHNV and CDR2 YYDKDF (reference sequence). The CDR3 length is 14 residues. The germline V and J ends were trimmed by 0 bases and 3 bases, with 9 bases remaining between them. The CDR3 loop reads CATSREGRVYEQYF. The CDR3, as DNA: TGTGCCACCAGCAGAGAGGGCAGGGTCTACGAGCAGTACTTC.